This is a list of T cell receptor beta chains from one sample in a study of T cell responses to AZD1222 COVID-19 vaccine. The method was immunoSEQ multiplex PCR; TCRdb's version includes in-frame clones alone and lacks a portion of them. The sample yields around 130,000 clones, roughly 92% seen once. Here the sequenced sample was peripheral blood, taken 28 days after the second AZD1222 dose. The receptors derive from an adult who received the AZD1222 COVID-19 vaccine. Both conserved end residues are part of each CDR3. The D gene is left open where the match is weak. Clone size appears in some rows only: once, few, many, or a class for an expanded clone.

d_gene	v_gene	j_gene	abundance	CDR3nt	CDR3aa
NA	TRBV7-3	TRBJ1-1	NA	TGTGCCAGCAGCTCCCAGGTTCACACTGAAGCTTTCTTT	CASSSQVHTEAFF
NA	TRBV6-5	TRBJ2-3	once	TGTGCCAGCAGTAACCAGGGTCCCCCAGATACGCAGTATTTT	CASSNQGPPDTQYF
NA	TRBV19	TRBJ2-1	NA	TGTGCCAGTAGTATAGGGGGGGGCGAGGGCATCGATGAGCAGTTCTTC	CASSIGGGEGIDEQFF
NA	TRBV27	TRBJ2-2	NA	TGTGCCAGCAGCTCAAGACTCGTACCGGGGGAGCTGTTTTTT	CASSSRLVPGELFF
TRBD1	TRBV7-9	TRBJ1-2	NA	TGTGCCAGCAGCGTAGGGACAGGGGCTGGCTACACCTTC	CASSVGTGAGYTF
NA	TRBV18	TRBJ2-2	once	TGTGCCAGCTCACCCCTCGATGGAGCAAACACCGGGGAGCTGTTTTTT	CASSPLDGANTGELFF
NA	TRBV28	TRBJ2-7	NA	TGTGCCACGCGGGGGCAGCCTTACGAGCAGTACTTC	CATRGQPYEQYF
NA	TRBV18	TRBJ1-2	NA	TGTGCCAGCTCACCGAGAACGGGCCTCGATAACTATGGCTACACCTTC	CASSPRTGLDNYGYTF
NA	TRBV7-9	TRBJ2-1	NA	TGTGCCAGCTACACCGACAGCTCCTACAATGAGCAGTTCTTC	CASYTDSSYNEQFF
NA	TRBV5-1	TRBJ1-1	NA	TGCGCCAGCAGCTTGGGGGGGGCGAGCACTGAAGCTTTCTTT	CASSLGGASTEAFF
NA	TRBV5-5	TRBJ1-2	NA	TGTGCCAGCAGGTCAGTTAACCTGGATGGCTACACCTTC	CASRSVNLDGYTF
NA	TRBV12-3/TRBV12-4	TRBJ1-3	NA	TGTGCCAGCAGCTTGCCTGGAAACACCATATATTTT	CASSLPGNTIYF
NA	TRBV5-8	TRBJ2-1	NA	TGTGCCAGCAGCTTAACGTATTACTCCTACAATGAGCAGTTCTTC	CASSLTYYSYNEQFF
NA	TRBV7-2	TRBJ1-2	NA	TGTGCCAGCAGCTCATCAGGGGACTATGGCTACACCTTC	CASSSSGDYGYTF
NA	TRBV5-1	TRBJ2-3	once	TGCGCCAGCAGCTTGGCCGAGGCTCAGGGAGATACGCAGTATTTT	CASSLAEAQGDTQYF
TRBD2	TRBV7-3	TRBJ2-7	NA	TGTGCCAGCAGCGACCCCGGGACTAGCGGGATTATGTACTTC	CASSDPGTSGIMYF
NA	TRBV12-3/TRBV12-4	TRBJ2-7	NA	TGTGCCAGCAGCCTACAGGGGACTGAGCAGTACTTC	CASSLQGTEQYF
NA	TRBV29-1	TRBJ1-2	NA	TGCAGCGCCTTGACGGCGTGGCAGGGCTACACCTTC	CSALTAWQGYTF
NA	TRBV18	TRBJ2-1	once	TGTGCCAGCTCACCGGATATTGGGACGCCCTCGGATGAGCAGTTCTTC	CASSPDIGTPSDEQFF
NA	TRBV7-9	TRBJ1-4	once	TGTGCCAGCAGCTTTGGATTAACTAATGAAAAACTGTTTTTT	CASSFGLTNEKLFF
TRBD1	TRBV9	TRBJ1-2	once	TGTGCCAGCAGCGTAGACGGACAGGAGTGGGGCTACACCTTC	CASSVDGQEWGYTF
TRBD2	TRBV19	TRBJ2-3	NA	TGTGCCAGTAGTCCAACTAGCGGACAAACAGATACGCAGTATTTT	CASSPTSGQTDTQYF
NA	TRBV28	TRBJ2-5	NA	TGTGCCAGCAGCCCCCAAGAGACCCAGTACTTC	CASSPQETQYF
TRBD1	TRBV6-4	TRBJ1-2	NA	TGTGCCAGCACCCGGACAGGTCTGTACTATGGCTACACCTTC	CASTRTGLYYGYTF
TRBD1	TRBV27	TRBJ1-1	NA	TGTGCCAGCAGTCCGTGGACAGGAGTGAACACTGAAGCTTTCTTT	CASSPWTGVNTEAFF
TRBD1	TRBV7-9	TRBJ1-4	NA	TGTGCCAGCAGCTTGACAGGGGGGAATGAAAAACTGTTTTTT	CASSLTGGNEKLFF
NA	TRBV5-1	TRBJ1-1	once	TGCGCCAGCAGCGCTAGGATACCGAACACTGAAGCTTTCTTT	CASSARIPNTEAFF
NA	TRBV12-3/TRBV12-4	TRBJ1-1	NA	TGTGCCAGCAGTTTAAGTTCTGAAGCTTTCTTT	CASSLSSEAFF
NA	TRBV29-1	TRBJ2-5	NA	TGCAGCGTTGAAGATAGCGGCTCCCCCTGGGAGACCCAGTACTTC	CSVEDSGSPWETQYF
NA	TRBV7-2	TRBJ2-7	NA	TGTGCCAGCAGCTTAAAAGCCCTAGCCCAGCAGTACTTC	CASSLKALAQQYF
TRBD2	TRBV9	TRBJ2-4	NA	TGTGCCAGCAGCGCCGGACTAGCGGGCCTTGAGAACATTCAGTACTTC	CASSAGLAGLENIQYF
NA	TRBV7-9	TRBJ2-4	NA	TGTGCCAGCAGCTTAGGGGCTTTAGCCAAAAACATTCAGTACTTC	CASSLGALAKNIQYF
TRBD2	TRBV5-1	TRBJ2-7	NA	TGCGCCAGCACCACTAGCGGGAAAGGAGAGCAGTACTTC	CASTTSGKGEQYF
NA	TRBV3-1/TRBV3-2	TRBJ2-7	once	TGTGCCAGCAGCCAAGGGGTCTTGGGGGGCTACGAGCAGTACTTC	CASSQGVLGGYEQYF
TRBD1	TRBV11-2	TRBJ2-7	NA	TGTGCCAGCAGCTTAGGGACAGGGAGTCCGTTCGGGCAGTACTTC	CASSLGTGSPFGQYF
NA	TRBV7-2	TRBJ1-4	NA	TGTGCCAGCAGTCCGGGACTCATTATAACTAATGAAAAACTGTTTTTT	CASSPGLIITNEKLFF
NA	TRBV19	TRBJ2-3	NA	TGTGCCAGTAGTATAACAGCCGGGACTGCGCACACAGATACGCAGTATTTT	CASSITAGTAHTDTQYF
TRBD2	TRBV27	TRBJ2-1	NA	TGTGCCAGCACCTTGGCTCGACTAGCGGCCCCTCAGAGCTCCTACAATGAGCAGTTCTTC	CASTLARLAAPQSSYNEQFF
NA	TRBV7-2	TRBJ1-6	few	TGTGCCAGCAGCTTAGCGCGGGGACTAGCGGGGGGTCGTTCACCCCTCCACTTT	CASSLARGLAGGRSPLHF